This T cell receptor beta chain comes out of a study of T cell changes during pregnancy in multiple sclerosis. TCRdb's table, derived via immunoSEQ multiplex PCR, lists solely in-frame clones and lacks some. The sample includes 40,000 to 45,000 clones, 70% to 90% of them seen just once. The V segment lost 3 bases and the J segment 5 bases; nucleotides outside the gene matches: 12. The CDR3 runs 17 residues. CDR1 and CDR2 (germline): SGHTA, FQGNSA. The chain has TRBV7-2 and TRBJ2-1; 8 bases agree with TRBD2. The material was CD4+ T cells from peripheral blood mononuclear cells, obtained in the first trimester of pregnancy. This clonotype was sampled from a female donor with multiple sclerosis, enrolled in a pregnancy study. The CDR3 bases are TGTGCCAGCAGCTTCTTCGGGGGGGCGGGAGCTAACAATGAGCAGTTCTTC. Translation: CASSFFGGAGANNEQFF.